This TCR beta chain appears in the sequencing data of a study of technical replicates of blood from several donors. In regard to this clone: A read error may account for a junction end that differs from germline. Additional DNA sequences in this sample encode the identical CDR3.

Profiled with immunoSEQ multiplex PCR; TCRdb holds only in-frame clones, not every one. Among tens of thousands of clones listed, 75% to 95% were seen once. Germline V lookup: CDR1 MGHRA, CDR2 YSYEKL. The CDR3 sequence is 19 residues long. The chain recombines TRBV4-1 with TRBJ2-7; 9 bases match TRBD1. This sequence was found in a human donor in good health. The source material was T cells isolated from PBMCs. CDR3 in amino acids: CASSPIAGQGALGNYEQYF. The DNA of the CDR3 is TGCGCCAGCAGCCCTATTGCGGGACAGGGCGCGTTGGGAAATTACGAGCAGTACTTT.